The clone carrying this T cell receptor beta chain was seen many times. There were TCR beta CDR3 regions amplified from RNA transcripts. In the first-round RT-PCR of the TCR CDR3, the HTBI primer set was used. TCRdb processed the multiplex PCR reads anew with MiXCR; each CDR3 protein has one entry. The data hold fewer than 700,000 distinct CDR3 sequences, with more than 15% observed a single time. The data were taken from a study of T cells in Graves' hyperthyroidism and ophthalmopathy. The ends lost 2 bases at V and 5 bases at J; junction bases unmatched: 11. This CDR3 has 16 amino acids. The germline CDR1 and CDR2 sequences are DFQATT and SNEGSKA (reference sequence).

The sequenced sample was blood. This TCR came from a woman younger than 30 with Graves' ophthalmopathy. The chain is built from TRBV20-1 and TRBJ2-7; 11 bases match TRBD2. This CDR3 is CSARTPGLAERHEQYF. In DNA, the CDR3 is TGCAGTGCTAGAACACCGGGACTAGCGGAAAGGCACGAGCAGTACTTC.